This T cell receptor (beta chain) was sequenced during a study of CD8 T cells in Susac syndrome. There are 14 residues in the CDR3. The V and J ends lost 11 bases and 0 bases respectively, with 10 bases between them. Germline V gene lookup returns CDR1 KGHDR and CDR2 SFDVKD. Random hexamers primed reverse transcription of about 0.45 to 1 ug RNA. Amplification of TCR beta CDR3 used immunoSEQ multiplex PCR across 54 Vbeta and 13 Jbeta. TCRdb used MiXCR to reprocess the immunoSEQ multiplex PCR reads, holding one entry per CDR3 protein. The table has under 150,000 distinct CDR3 sequences, 80% seen once; the top ten hold approximately 0.51%. CD8+ and CD4+ blood T cells underwent TCR beta sequencing. TEMRA cells were FACS-enriched, while CD8+ and CD4+ T cells were negatively isolated.

The sequencing sample was made of CD8+ T cells from PBMCs. The chain combines TRBV24-1 with TRBJ2-6; D unresolved. This receptor was taken from a human donor with multiple sclerosis. This chain's CDR3 is CAISEGSGANVLTF. The CDR3 DNA reads TGTGCCATTTCGGAAGGCTCTGGGGCCAACGTCCTGACTTTC.